This T cell receptor beta chain was identified during a study of OX40 agonist ivuxolimab in advanced cancers. The study in broad terms: Ivuxolimab was a fully human IgG2 agonistic monoclonal antibody targeting the costimulatory receptor OX40 (CD134). Intravenous ivuxolimab was administered to patients every 2 weeks at six dose levels: 0.01, 0.1, 0.3, 1.5, 3 and 10 mg/kg. Of the 52 patients in dose escalation, approximately 20 had hepatocellular carcinoma, some 15 had melanoma, 9 had renal cell carcinoma and 9 had head and neck cancer. A male proportion of 82.7% and a mean age of approximately 58 years, ranging from about 23 to 90, were recorded for the dose-escalation cohort. Patients were allowed to have had prior anti-PD-1, anti-PD-L1 or anti-CTLA-4 therapy, and around two fifths of the dose-escalation patients had been treated with checkpoint inhibitors. Partial responses occurred in three dose-escalation patients: two with cutaneous melanoma and one with hepatocellular carcinoma. The purpose of peripheral TCRbeta sequencing was to test whether ivuxolimab changed TCR sequence diversity and led to clonal T-cell expansion. The paper covers the monotherapy dose-escalation part of the phase I ivuxolimab trial, which included N = 52 patients. Study-wide findings and limitations: After ivuxolimab, CD8+ T cells had more expanded clones than CD4+ T cells on average. At doses from 0.1 to 3.0 mg/kg, clonal expansion was seen in both CD4+ and CD8+ blood T cells between baseline and week 6. The antigen specificity of the peripheral T cells that underwent clonal expansion was not determined. Low levels of normalized T-cell clonal expansion were also seen in some patients who did not respond. In the 0.1-3.0 mg/kg groups, partial responders were among the patients with the lowest normalized peripheral clonal expansion, particularly in CD8+ T cells.

Patients with autoimmune disease history or receiving systemic immunosuppression were excluded from the trial. In every dose cohort, peripheral blood was drawn for TCR sequencing at baseline, cycle 4 day 1, and cycle 7 day 1. Samples came from an open-label, multicenter, first-in-human phase I dose-escalation trial of ivuxolimab. Adults with locally advanced or metastatic melanoma, renal cell carcinoma, hepatocellular carcinoma or head and neck squamous cell carcinoma were enrolled in the trial. Before TCR sequencing, CD4+ and CD8+ T cells were separately sorted from peripheral blood. To sequence the TCRbeta CDR3 region, genomic DNA was isolated from the sorted cells. The immunoSEQ Assay was used for sequencing of TCRbeta CDR3 regions. Sourced from immuneACCESS, this table was stored by TCRdb with only in-frame sequences that have V and J called. A share of the clones is absent; for the studies checked, an unresolved V gene accounts for under half, and the remainder has no known explanation. Counted in this sample were some 98,000 clones; 87% of them appeared once. About 0.29% of the sample belongs to the ten largest clones.

With regard to this clone: The antigen this receptor binds is unknown. Base qualities are not provided; no much larger clone lies one nucleotide away.

The trim is 8 bases for V and 9 bases for J, with a gap of 34 bases between the germline ends. Per the germline V gene, SNHLY is the CDR1 and FYNNEI is the CDR2. Measured from the cysteine to the phenylalanine, the CDR3 is 18 residues long. Solely the CDR3 DNA is kept, with 54 bases framed from the first base. The source material was CD4+ or CD8+ T cells sorted from blood, sampled in a trial of the OX40 agonist ivuxolimab. Here the chain combines TRBV2 and TRBJ2-5; the D gene could be either TRBD1 or TRBD2, each agreeing at 5 bases. The clonotype was recovered from an adult with an advanced solid tumor such as melanoma, head and neck, liver or kidney cancer. The CDR3 amino acid sequence is: CASQEAPESRGFTRAQYF. The sequenced DNA is TGTGCCAGCCAAGAAGCGCCCGAGTCCCGGGGCTTCACAAGGGCCCAGTACTTC.